This record covers a single T cell receptor (beta chain). These data are taken from a study of T-cell reconstitution after alpha-beta-depleted transplantation in children. Preparation of the TCRbeta library used unique molecular identifiers. TCRdb itself ran the PCR reads through MiXCR, one entry per CDR3 protein. Of a few hundred thousand distinct CDR3 sequences in the sample, roughly a tenth are singletons; the top ten hold roughly 5.1%. Trimming took 5 bases from V and 3 from J, leaving 16 bases between them. Germline CDR1 is SEHNR and CDR2 is FQNEAQ (reference sequence). This CDR3 region has 15 residues.

The receptor's source is a human donor who donated a stem cell graft to a child with acute myeloid leukemia. The specimen was PBMCs from the stem cell graft donor, collected from the stem cell graft. The chain links TRBV7-9 to TRBJ2-5; D remains ambiguous. The CDR3 region is CASSQQRPSEETQYF. As DNA, the CDR3 is TGTGCCAGCAGCCAACAACGCCCGAGTGAAGAGACCCAGTACTTC.